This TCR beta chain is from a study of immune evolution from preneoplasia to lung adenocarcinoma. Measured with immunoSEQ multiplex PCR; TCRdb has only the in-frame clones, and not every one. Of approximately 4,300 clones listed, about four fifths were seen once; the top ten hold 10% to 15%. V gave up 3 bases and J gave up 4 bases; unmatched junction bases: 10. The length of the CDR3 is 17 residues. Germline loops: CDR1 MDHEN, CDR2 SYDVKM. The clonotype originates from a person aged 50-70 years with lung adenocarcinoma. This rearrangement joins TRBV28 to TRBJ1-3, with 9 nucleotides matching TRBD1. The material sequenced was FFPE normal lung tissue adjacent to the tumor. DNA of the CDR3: TGTGCCAGCAGTTTGGGGGGGGGACAGGGATCCGGAAACACCATATATTTT. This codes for CASSLGGGQGSGNTIYF.